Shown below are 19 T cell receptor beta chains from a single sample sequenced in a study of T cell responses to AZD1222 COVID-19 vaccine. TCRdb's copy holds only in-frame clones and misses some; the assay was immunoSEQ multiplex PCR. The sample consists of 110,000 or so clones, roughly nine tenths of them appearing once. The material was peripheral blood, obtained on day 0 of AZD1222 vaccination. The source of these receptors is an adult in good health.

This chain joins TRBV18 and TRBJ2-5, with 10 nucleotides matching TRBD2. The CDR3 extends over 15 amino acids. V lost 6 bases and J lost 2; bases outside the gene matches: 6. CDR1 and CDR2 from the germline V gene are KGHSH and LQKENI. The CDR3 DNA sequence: TGTGCCAGCTCTATCACTAGCGGGGTTCAAGAGACCCAGTACTTC. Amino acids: CASSITSGVQETQYF.

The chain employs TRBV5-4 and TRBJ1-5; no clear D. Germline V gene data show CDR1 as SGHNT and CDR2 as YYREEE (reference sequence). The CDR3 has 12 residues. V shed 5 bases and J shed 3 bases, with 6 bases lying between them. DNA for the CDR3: TGTGCCAGCAGTTTGCCCAATCAGCCCCAGCATTTT. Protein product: CASSLPNQPQHF.

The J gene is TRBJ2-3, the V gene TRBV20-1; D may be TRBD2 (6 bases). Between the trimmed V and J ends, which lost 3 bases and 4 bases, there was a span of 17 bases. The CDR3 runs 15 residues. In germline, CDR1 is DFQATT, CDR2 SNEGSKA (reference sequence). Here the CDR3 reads CSASLEGLGADTQYF. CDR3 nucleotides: TGCAGTGCTAGTCTGGAGGGTCTGGGGGCAGATACGCAGTATTTT.

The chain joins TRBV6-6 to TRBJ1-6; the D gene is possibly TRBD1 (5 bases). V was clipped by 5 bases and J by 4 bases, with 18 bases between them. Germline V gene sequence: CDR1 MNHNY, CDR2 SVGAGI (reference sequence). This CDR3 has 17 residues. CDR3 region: CASSQDPRGFYNSPLHF. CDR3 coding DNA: TGTGCCAGCAGTCAGGACCCGAGGGGATTTTATAATTCACCCCTCCACTTT.

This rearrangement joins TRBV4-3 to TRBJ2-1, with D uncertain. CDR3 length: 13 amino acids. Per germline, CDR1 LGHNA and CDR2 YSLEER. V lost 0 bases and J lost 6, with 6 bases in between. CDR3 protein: CASSQDVGNEQFF. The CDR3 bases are TGCGCCAGCAGCCAAGACGTAGGCAATGAGCAGTTCTTC.

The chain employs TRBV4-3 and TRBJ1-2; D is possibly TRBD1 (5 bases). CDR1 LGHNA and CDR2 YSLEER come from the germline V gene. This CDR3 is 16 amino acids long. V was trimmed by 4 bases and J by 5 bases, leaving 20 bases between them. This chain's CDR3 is CASSPALGDGGYGYTF. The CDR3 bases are TGCGCCAGCAGCCCCGCATTGGGGGACGGGGGGTATGGCTACACCTTC.

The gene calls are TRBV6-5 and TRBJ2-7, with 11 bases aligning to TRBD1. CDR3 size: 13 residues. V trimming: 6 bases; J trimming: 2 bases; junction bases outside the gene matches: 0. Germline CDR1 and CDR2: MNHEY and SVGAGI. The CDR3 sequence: CASRDRGPYEQYF. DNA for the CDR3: TGTGCCAGCAGGGACAGGGGGCCCTACGAGCAGTACTTC.

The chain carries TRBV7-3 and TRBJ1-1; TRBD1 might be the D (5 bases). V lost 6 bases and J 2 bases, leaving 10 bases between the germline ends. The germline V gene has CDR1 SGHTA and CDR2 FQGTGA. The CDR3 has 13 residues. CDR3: CASRMTANTEAFF. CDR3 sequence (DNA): TGTGCCAGCAGGATGACAGCCAACACTGAAGCTTTCTTT.

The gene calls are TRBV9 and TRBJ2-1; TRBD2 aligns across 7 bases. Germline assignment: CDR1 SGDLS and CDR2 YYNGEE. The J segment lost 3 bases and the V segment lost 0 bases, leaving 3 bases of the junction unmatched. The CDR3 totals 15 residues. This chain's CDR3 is CASSVGGRGYNEQFF. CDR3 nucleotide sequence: TGTGCCAGCAGCGTAGGTGGGAGGGGCTACAATGAGCAGTTCTTC. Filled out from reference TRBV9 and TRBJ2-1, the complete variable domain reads DSGVTQTPKHLITATGQRVTLRCSPRSGDLSVYWYQQSLDQGLQFLIQYYNGEERAKGNILERFSAQQFPDLHSELNLSSLELGDSALYFCASSVGGRGYNEQFFGPGTRLTVL.

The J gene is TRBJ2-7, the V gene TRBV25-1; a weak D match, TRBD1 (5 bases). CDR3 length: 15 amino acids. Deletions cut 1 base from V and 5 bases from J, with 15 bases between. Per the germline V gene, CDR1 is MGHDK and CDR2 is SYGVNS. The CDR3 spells CASSEWGGQGHEQYF. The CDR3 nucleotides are TGTGCCAGCAGTGAATGGGGTGGGCAGGGCCACGAGCAGTACTTC.

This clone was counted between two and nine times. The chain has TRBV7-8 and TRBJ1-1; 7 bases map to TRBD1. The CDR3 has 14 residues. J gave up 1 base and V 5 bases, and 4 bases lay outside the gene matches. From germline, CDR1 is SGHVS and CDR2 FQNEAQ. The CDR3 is CASSKGQRNTEAFF. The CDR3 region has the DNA TGTGCCAGCAGCAAGGGACAGCGGAACACTGAAGCTTTCTTT.

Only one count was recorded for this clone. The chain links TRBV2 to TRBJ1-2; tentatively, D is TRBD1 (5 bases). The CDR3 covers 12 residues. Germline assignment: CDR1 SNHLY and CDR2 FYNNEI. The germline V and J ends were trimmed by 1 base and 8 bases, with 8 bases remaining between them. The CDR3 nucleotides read TGTGCCAGCAGTGAAGTGGGGGGAGGCTACACCTTC. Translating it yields CASSEVGGGYTF.

The DNA for the CDR3 is TGCAGCGTTGATGGCAGCTACAATGAGCAGTTCTTC. It specifies CSVDGSYNEQFF. The V and J genes are TRBV29-1 and TRBJ2-1; D remains unclear. Trimming left V 3 bases short and J 3 bases short, with 6 bases between. The CDR3 is 12 residues long. Germline V lookup: CDR1 SQVTM, CDR2 ANQGSEA.

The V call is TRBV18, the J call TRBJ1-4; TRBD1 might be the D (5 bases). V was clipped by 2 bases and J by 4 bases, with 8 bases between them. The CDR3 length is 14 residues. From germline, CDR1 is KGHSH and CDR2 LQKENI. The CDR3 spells CASSPGAVNEKLFF. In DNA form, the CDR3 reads TGTGCCAGCTCACCAGGGGCCGTTAATGAAAAACTGTTTTTT.

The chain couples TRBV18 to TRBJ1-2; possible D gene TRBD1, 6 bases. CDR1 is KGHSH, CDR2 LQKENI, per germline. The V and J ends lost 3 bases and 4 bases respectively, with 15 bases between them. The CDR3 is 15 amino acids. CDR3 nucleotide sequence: TGTGCCAGCTCACCCCAGGGGTTCCTCCCCTATGGCTACACCTTC. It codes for CASSPQGFLPYGYTF.

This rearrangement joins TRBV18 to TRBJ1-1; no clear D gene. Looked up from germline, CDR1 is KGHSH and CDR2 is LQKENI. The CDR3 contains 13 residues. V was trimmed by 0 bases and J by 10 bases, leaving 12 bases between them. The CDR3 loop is CASSPPGQERAFF. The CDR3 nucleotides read TGTGCCAGCTCACCACCAGGGCAGGAGAGAGCTTTCTTT.

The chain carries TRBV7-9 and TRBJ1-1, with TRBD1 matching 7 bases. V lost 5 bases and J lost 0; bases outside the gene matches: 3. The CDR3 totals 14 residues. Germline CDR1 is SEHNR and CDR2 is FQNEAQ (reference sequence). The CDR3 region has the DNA TGTGCCAGCAGCGAACAGGGGCTGAACACTGAAGCTTTCTTT. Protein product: CASSEQGLNTEAFF.

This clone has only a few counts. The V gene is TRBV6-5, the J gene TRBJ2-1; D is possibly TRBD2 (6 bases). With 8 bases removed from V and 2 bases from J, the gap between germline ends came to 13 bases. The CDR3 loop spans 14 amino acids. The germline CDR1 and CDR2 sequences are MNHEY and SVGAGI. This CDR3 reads CASLWGGAYNEQFF. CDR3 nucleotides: TGTGCCAGCCTTTGGGGCGGGGCCTACAATGAGCAGTTCTTC.

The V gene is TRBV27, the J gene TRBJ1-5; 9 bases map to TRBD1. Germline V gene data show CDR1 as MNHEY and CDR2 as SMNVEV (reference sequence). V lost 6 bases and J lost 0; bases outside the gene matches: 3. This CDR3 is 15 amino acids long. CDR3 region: CASSQGQGSNQPQHF. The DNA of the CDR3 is TGTGCCAGCAGCCAGGGACAGGGTAGCAATCAGCCCCAGCATTTT.